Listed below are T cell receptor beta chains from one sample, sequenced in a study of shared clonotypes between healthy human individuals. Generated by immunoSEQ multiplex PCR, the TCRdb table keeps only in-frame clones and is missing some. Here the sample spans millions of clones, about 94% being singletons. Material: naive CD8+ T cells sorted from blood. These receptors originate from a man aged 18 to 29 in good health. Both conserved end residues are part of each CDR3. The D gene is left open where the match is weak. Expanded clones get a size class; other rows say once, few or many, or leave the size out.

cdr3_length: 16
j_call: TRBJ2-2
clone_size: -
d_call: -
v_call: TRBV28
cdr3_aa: CASSWGDGMNTGELFF
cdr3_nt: TGTGCCAGCAGTTGGGGGGACGGGATGAACACCGGGGAGCTGTTTTTT

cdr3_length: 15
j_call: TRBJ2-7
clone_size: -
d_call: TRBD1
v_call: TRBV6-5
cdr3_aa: CASSFGTESSYEQYF
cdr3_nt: TGTGCCAGCAGCTTCGGGACAGAGAGCTCCTACGAGCAGTACTTC

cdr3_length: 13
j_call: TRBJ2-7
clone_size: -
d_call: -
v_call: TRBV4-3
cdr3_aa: CASSQGTPYEQYF
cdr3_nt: TGCGCCAGCAGCCAAGGGACTCCCTACGAGCAGTACTTC

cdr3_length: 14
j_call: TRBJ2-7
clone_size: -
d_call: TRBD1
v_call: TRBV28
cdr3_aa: CASSSRDSSYEQYF
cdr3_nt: TGTGCCAGCAGTTCTCGGGACAGTTCCTACGAGCAGTACTTC

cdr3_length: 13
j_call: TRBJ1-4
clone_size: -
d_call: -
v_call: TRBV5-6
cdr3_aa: CASSLQINEKLFF
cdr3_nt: TGTGCCAGCAGCTTGCAGATTAATGAAAAACTGTTTTTT

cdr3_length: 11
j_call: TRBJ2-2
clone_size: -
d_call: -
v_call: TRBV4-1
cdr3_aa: CASGRDGELFF
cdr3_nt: TGCGCCAGTGGAAGGGACGGGGAGCTGTTTTTT

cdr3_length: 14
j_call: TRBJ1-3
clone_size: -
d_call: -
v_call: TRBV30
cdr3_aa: CAWSPGVSGNTIYF
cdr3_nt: TGTGCCTGGAGTCCAGGGGTTTCTGGAAACACCATATATTTT

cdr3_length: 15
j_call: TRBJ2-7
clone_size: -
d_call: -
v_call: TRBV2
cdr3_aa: CASSEALGFAYEQYF
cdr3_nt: TGTGCCAGCAGTGAAGCGCTGGGGTTTGCCTACGAGCAGTACTTC

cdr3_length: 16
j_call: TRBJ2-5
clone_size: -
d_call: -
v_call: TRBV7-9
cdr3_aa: CASSFRPGEPQETQYF
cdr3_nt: TGTGCCAGCAGCTTCCGACCCGGGGAGCCACAAGAGACCCAGTACTTC

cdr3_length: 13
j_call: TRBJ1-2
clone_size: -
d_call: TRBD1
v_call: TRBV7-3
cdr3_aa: CASSSTGGYGYTF
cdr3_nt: TGTGCCAGCAGCTCGACAGGGGGCTATGGCTACACCTTC

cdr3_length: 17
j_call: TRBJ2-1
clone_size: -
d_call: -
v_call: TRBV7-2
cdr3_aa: CASSLEGGGLVYNEQFF
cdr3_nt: TGTGCCAGCAGCTTAGAGGGTGGGGGCCTCGTCTACAATGAGCAGTTCTTC

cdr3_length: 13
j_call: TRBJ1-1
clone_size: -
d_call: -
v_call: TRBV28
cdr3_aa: CASSLGLGTEAFF
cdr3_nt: TGTGCCAGCAGTTTGGGGTTGGGAACTGAAGCTTTCTTT

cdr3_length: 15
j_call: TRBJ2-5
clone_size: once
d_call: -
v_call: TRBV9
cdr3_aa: CASSAHPTDQETQYF
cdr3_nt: TGTGCCAGCAGCGCACACCCGACAGACCAAGAGACCCAGTACTTC

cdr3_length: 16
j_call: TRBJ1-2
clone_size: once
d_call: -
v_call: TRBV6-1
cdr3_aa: CASSGARDPLNYGYTF
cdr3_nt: TGTGCCAGCAGTGGGGCCAGGGATCCACTAAACTATGGCTACACCTTC

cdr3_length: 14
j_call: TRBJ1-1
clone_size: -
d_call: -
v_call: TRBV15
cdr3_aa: CATSSRAVNTEAFF
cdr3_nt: TGTGCCACCAGCAGCAGGGCGGTGAACACTGAAGCTTTCTTT

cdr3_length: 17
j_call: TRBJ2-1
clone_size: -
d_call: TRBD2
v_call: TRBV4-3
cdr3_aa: CASSRLSGLAAYNEQFF
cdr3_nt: TGCGCCAGCAGCCGATTGTCGGGACTAGCGGCCTACAATGAGCAGTTCTTC

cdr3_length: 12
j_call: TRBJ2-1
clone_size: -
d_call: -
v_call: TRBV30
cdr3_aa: CAWERARNEQFF
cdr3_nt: TGTGCCTGGGAGCGAGCAAGGAATGAGCAGTTCTTC

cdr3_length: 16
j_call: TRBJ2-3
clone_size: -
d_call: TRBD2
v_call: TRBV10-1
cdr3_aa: CASSISGGWIGDTQYF
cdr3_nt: TGCGCCAGCAGTATCAGCGGGGGCTGGATTGGAGATACGCAGTATTTT

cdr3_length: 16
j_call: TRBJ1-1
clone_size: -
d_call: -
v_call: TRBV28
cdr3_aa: CASSLSESAPNTEAFF
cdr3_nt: TGTGCCAGCAGTCTCTCCGAGTCAGCGCCGAACACTGAAGCTTTCTTT

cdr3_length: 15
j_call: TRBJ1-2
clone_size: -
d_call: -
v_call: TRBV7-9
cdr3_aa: CASSLDWEVPILGYF
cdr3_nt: TGTGCCAGCAGCTTAGACTGGGAAGTCCCGATACTTGGTTACTTC

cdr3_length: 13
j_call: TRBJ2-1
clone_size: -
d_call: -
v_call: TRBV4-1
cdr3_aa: CASSPGPTHEQFF
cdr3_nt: TGCGCCAGCAGCCCCGGCCCTACGCATGAGCAGTTCTTC

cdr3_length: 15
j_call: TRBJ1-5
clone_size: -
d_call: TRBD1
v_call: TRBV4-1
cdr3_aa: CASSQILGQGQPQHF
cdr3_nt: TGCGCCAGCAGCCAAATTTTGGGACAGGGGCAGCCCCAGCATTTT